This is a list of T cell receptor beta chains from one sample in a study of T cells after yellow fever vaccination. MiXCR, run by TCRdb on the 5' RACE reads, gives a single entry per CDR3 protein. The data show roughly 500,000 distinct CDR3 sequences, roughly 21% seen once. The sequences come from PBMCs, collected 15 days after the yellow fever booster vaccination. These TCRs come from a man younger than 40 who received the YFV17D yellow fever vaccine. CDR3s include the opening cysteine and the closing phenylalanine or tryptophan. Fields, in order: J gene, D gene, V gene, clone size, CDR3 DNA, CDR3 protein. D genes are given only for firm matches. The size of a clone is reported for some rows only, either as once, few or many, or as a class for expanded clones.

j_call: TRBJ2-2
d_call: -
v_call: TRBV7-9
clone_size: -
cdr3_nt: TGTGCCAGCAGCTTTAGTCAGGGGCGTACCGGGGAGCTGTTTTTT
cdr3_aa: CASSFSQGRTGELFF

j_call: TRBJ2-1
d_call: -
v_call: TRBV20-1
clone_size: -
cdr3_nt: TGCAGTGCTAGAGGTGCTTATAGCCATGAGCAGTTCTTC
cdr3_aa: CSARGAYSHEQFF

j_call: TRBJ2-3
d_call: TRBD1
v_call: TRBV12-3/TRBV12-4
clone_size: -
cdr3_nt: TGTGCCAGCAGGACAGGGGACGGTTCAGATACGCAGTATTTT
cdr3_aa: CASRTGDGSDTQYF

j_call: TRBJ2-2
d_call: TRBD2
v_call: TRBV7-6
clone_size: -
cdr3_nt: TGTGCCACCGAGAGGACTAGCGGAAGTACCGGGGAGCTGTTTTTT
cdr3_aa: CATERTSGSTGELFF

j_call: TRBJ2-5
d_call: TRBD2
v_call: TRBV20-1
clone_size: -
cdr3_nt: TGCAGTGCTACAGCAAGACTAGCGGGAGCCCGTATCGTTGGAGAGACCCAGTACTTC
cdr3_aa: CSATARLAGARIVGETQYF

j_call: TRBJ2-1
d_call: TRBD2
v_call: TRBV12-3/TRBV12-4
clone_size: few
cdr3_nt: TGTGCCAGCAGTTTAGTACTAGCGGGAGGGTATGAGCAGTTCTTC
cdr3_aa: CASSLVLAGGYEQFF

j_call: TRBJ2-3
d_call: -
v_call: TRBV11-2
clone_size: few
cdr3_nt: TGTGCCAGCAGTCGGGACTTCTATACAGATACGCAGTATTTT
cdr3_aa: CASSRDFYTDTQYF

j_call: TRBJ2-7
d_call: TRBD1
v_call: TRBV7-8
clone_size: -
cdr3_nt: TGTGCCAGCAGCCTACCACAGGGGACGTCCTACGAGCAGTACTTC
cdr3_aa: CASSLPQGTSYEQYF

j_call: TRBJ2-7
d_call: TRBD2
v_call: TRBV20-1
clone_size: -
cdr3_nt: TGCAGTGCTAGAGCCCCGGGAGGGGCCTACGAGCAGTACTTC
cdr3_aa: CSARAPGGAYEQYF

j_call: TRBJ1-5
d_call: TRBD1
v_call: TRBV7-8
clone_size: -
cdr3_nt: TGTGCCAGCAGCTTAGGAACAGGGGGCTACGATCAGCCCCAGCATTTT
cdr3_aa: CASSLGTGGYDQPQHF

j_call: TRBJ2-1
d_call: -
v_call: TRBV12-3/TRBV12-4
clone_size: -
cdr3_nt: TGTGCCAGCAAACTTGGTCAGGAGCTTCTGGGCAATGAGCAGTTCTTC
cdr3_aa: CASKLGQELLGNEQFF

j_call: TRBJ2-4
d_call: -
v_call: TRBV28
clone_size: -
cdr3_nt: TGTGCCAGCAGTCTAGGGTTGTACATCATTCAGTACTTC
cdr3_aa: CASSLGLYIIQYF

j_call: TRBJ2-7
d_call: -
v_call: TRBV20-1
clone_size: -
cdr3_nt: TGCAGTGTCCGAGGTCCCACCTACGAGCAGTACTTC
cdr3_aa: CSVRGPTYEQYF

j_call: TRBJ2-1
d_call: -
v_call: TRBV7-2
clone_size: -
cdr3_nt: TGTGCCAGCAGCCAACGGGCCAGGGTGGGCAATGAGCAGTTCTTC
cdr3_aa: CASSQRARVGNEQFF

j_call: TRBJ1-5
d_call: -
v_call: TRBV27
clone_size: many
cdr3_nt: TGTGCCAGCAGTTTATTCAGTATCCCCCATTCGACCCAGCATTTT
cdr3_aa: CASSLFSIPHSTQHF

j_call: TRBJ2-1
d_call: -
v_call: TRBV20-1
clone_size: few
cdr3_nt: TGCAGTGCTGCCCCCAACAGCGAGGTTAATGAGCAGTTCTTC
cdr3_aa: CSAAPNSEVNEQFF

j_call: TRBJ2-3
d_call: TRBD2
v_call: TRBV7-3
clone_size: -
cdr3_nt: TGTGCCAGCAGCCTAGATAGCGGGAGAGTGGAAGATACGCAGTATTTT
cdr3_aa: CASSLDSGRVEDTQYF

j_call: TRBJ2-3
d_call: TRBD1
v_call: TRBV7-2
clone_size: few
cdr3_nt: TGTGCCAGCAGCTTAAGACAGGGGGCGTACACAGATACGCAGTATTTT
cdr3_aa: CASSLRQGAYTDTQYF

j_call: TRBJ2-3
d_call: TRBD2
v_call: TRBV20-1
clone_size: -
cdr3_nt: TGCAGTGCCCGCGGGACTAGCGGGAGTACAGATACGCAGTATTTT
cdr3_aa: CSARGTSGSTDTQYF

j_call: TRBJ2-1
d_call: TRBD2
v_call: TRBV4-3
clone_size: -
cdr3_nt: TGCGCCAGCAGCCAAGATAAGCGGGGATACTACAATGAGCAGTTCTTC
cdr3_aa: CASSQDKRGYYNEQFF

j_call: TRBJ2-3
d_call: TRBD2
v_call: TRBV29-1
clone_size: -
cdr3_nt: TGCAGCGTTGGTCTAGCGGGGCCCACAGATACGCAGTATTTT
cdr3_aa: CSVGLAGPTDTQYF

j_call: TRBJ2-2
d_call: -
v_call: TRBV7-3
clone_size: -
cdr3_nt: TGTGCCAGCAGCTATGGTGCACCGGATACCGGGGAGCTGTTTTTT
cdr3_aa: CASSYGAPDTGELFF

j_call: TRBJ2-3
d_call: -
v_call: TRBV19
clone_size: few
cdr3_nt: TGTGCCAGTAGTAGAGATCCAGGGCTAAACACAGATACGCAGTATTTT
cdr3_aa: CASSRDPGLNTDTQYF

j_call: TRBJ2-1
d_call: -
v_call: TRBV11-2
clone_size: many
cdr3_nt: TGTGCCAGCAGCCGTGACTGGGGGAGGTACAATGAGCAGTTCTTC
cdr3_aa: CASSRDWGRYNEQFF

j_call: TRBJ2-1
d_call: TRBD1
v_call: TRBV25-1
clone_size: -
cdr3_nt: TGTGCCAGCAACAGGGGAAATGAGCAGTTCTTC
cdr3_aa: CASNRGNEQFF

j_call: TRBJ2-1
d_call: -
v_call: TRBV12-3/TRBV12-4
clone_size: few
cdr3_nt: TGTGCCAGCAGTTTAGGTTTTAGCAATGAGCAGTTCTTC
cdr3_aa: CASSLGFSNEQFF

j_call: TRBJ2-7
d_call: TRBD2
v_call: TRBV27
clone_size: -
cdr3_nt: TGTGCCAGCAGGGAGACTAGCACCCCTCGGAGCGAGCAGTACTTC
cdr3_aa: CASRETSTPRSEQYF

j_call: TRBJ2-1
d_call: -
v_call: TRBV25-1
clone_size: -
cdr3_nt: TGTGCCAGCATAGGAGAGGTGATTAGTAATGAGCAGTTCTTC
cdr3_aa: CASIGEVISNEQFF

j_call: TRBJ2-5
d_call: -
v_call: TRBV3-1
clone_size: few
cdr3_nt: TGTGCCAGCAGCCAAGAAATCAGGATAAACCAAGAGACCCAGTACTTC
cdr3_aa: CASSQEIRINQETQYF

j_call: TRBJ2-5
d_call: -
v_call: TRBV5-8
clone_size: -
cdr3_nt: TGTGCCAGCAGCTCCGGACGATTCCAAGAGACCCAGTACTTC
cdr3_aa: CASSSGRFQETQYF

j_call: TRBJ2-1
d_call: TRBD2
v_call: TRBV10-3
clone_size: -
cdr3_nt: TGTGCCATCAGTGGGCAGACTAGCGGGTCCTACAATGAGCAGTTCTTC
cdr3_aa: CAISGQTSGSYNEQFF

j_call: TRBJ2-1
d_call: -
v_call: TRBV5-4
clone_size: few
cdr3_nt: TGTGCCAGCAGCCCCTGGGACGGAGACAATGAGCAGTTCTTC
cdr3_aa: CASSPWDGDNEQFF

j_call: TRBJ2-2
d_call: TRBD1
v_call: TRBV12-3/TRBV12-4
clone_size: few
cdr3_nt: TGTGCCAGCAGTTTCCGACAGGGTGGCACCGGGGAGCTGTTTTTT
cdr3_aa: CASSFRQGGTGELFF

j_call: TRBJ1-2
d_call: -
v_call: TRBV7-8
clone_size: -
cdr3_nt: TGTGCCAGCGGGGAGTCGGGACACAACTATGGCTACACCTTC
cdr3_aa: CASGESGHNYGYTF

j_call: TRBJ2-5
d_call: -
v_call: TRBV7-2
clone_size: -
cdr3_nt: TGTGCCAGCAGCTTTACCGGGACTTTGGAGACCCAGTACTTC
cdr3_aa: CASSFTGTLETQYF

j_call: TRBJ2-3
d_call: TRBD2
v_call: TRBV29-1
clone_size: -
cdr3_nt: TGCAGCGTTGAAGGGGGGCAGCGGGGGACCTACACAGATACGCAGTATTTT
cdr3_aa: CSVEGGQRGTYTDTQYF

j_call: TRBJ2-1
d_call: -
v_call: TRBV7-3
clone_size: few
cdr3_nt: TGTGCCAGCAGCGACAAAGCGAGCCATGAGCAGTTCTTC
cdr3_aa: CASSDKASHEQFF